Listed below are T cell receptor beta chains from one sample, sequenced in a study of early stage breast cancer tumors. Only in-frame clones appear in the TCRdb table, and some are missing; sequencing was by immunoSEQ multiplex PCR. Of more than 55,000 clones listed, roughly 80% are singletons. Sequenced material: blood. The source of these receptors is a person aged 40-50 years with breast cancer. The CDR3 runs from the conserved cysteine through the conserved F or W. The D gene is left open where the match is weak. Some rows have no size entry. The others give once, few or many, or a class for an expanded clone.

CDR3nt	CDR3aa	v_gene	j_gene	d_gene	abundance
TGTGCCAGCAGCTTGACCCAGAGCCAAGAGACCCAGTACTTC	CASSLTQSQETQYF	TRBV7-9	TRBJ2-5	-	-
TGCGCCAGCTCTAGGGACAGGGGCACAGATACGCAGTATTTT	CASSRDRGTDTQYF	TRBV4-1	TRBJ2-3	TRBD1	-
TGTGCCAGCAGTCCTTTGCTATTCGGGGAGCTGTTTTTT	CASSPLLFGELFF	TRBV27	TRBJ2-2	-	once
TGTGCCAGCAGTGTGGGAAGAATCAATGAAAAACTGTTTTTT	CASSVGRINEKLFF	TRBV2	TRBJ1-4	-	-
TGTGCCAGCAGCTCCGGGGGTTACGAGCAGTACTTC	CASSSGGYEQYF	TRBV5-5	TRBJ2-7	-	-
TGTGCCTGGAGTAGACAGGGAGTAACCGGGGAGCTGTTTTTT	CAWSRQGVTGELFF	TRBV30	TRBJ2-2	TRBD1	-
TGTGCCTGGGTTATGAACACTGAAGCTTTCTTT	CAWVMNTEAFF	TRBV30	TRBJ1-1	-	-
TGTGCCAGCAGCCAAGGACTAGCGGGAGATACGCAGTATTTT	CASSQGLAGDTQYF	TRBV7-3	TRBJ2-3	TRBD2	-
TGTGCCAGCTCACAGGACCCTATCAGTTCCCAAGAGACCCAGTACTTC	CASSQDPISSQETQYF	TRBV18	TRBJ2-5	-	-
TGTGCCAGCACCCAACCGGGACAGGATTACGAGCAGTACTTC	CASTQPGQDYEQYF	TRBV28	TRBJ2-7	TRBD1	few
TGTGCCAGCAGTGGGCCTTCTAATCAGCCCCAGCATTTT	CASSGPSNQPQHF	TRBV5-6	TRBJ1-5	-	-
TGCGCCAGCAGCTTGGTTGGGACTAGCTCCTACAATGAGCAGTTCTTC	CASSLVGTSSYNEQFF	TRBV5-1	TRBJ2-1	TRBD2	-
TGTGCCAGCAGCTCCAGGGTTGACGAGACCCAGTACTTC	CASSSRVDETQYF	TRBV28	TRBJ2-5	-	-
TGTGCCAGCAGCTTAGAAGTTAGCGTCTACAATGAGCAGTTCTTC	CASSLEVSVYNEQFF	TRBV11-2	TRBJ2-1	-	-
TGTGCCAGCAGCAACGCAGAGGGTCGGCAGTCCTACAATGAGCAGTTCTTC	CASSNAEGRQSYNEQFF	TRBV21-1	TRBJ2-1	-	-
TGTGCCAGCAGTTCCCGAGAAGAGACCCAGTACTTC	CASSSREETQYF	TRBV27	TRBJ2-5	-	few
TGTGCCAGCAGCTTAACGCCTTCACTAGCGGGAGTGGGCACAGATACGCAGTATTTT	CASSLTPSLAGVGTDTQYF	TRBV7-3	TRBJ2-3	TRBD2	-
TGTGCCAGCTCGGGACTAGCCTACAGCCCCTACGAGCAGTACTTC	CASSGLAYSPYEQYF	TRBV28	TRBJ2-7	TRBD2	-
TGTGCCAGCAGTGAGCCAGATGGAGCTTTCTTT	CASSEPDGAFF	TRBV6-1	TRBJ1-1	-	few
TGTGCCAGTAGTTTTTGGCGGGAGGAAATAGAGCAGTTCTTC	CASSFWREEIEQFF	TRBV19	TRBJ2-1	TRBD2	-
TGTGCCAGCAGCCCTAGGACAGGGTTCGAGCAGTACTTC	CASSPRTGFEQYF	TRBV7-9	TRBJ2-7	TRBD1	-
TGTGCCAGCAGGCGACGGAGGGTGAATTACGAGCAGTACTTC	CASRRRRVNYEQYF	TRBV28	TRBJ2-7	-	-
TGTGCCAGCATTGGAAGCGGGTCCCCCTACGAGCAGTACTTC	CASIGSGSPYEQYF	TRBV2	TRBJ2-7	-	-
TGTGCCAGCACCCCCGGGACTAGCGGGAGCGGGGAGCAGTTCTTC	CASTPGTSGSGEQFF	TRBV28	TRBJ2-1	TRBD2	-
TGTGCCAGCAGCTTCGGACAGGGGGCAAGCGGGGAGCTGTTTTTT	CASSFGQGASGELFF	TRBV11-2	TRBJ2-2	TRBD1	-
TGTGCCAGTAGTGTGACAGGCGGGAGAGCCGGGGAGCTGTTTTTT	CASSVTGGRAGELFF	TRBV19	TRBJ2-2	-	-
TGCGCCAGCAGCCAAGAGCGGACAGGACTAAGCACAGATACGCAGTATTTT	CASSQERTGLSTDTQYF	TRBV4-1	TRBJ2-3	-	-
TGCGCCAGCAGCCAAGACGTGAACACTGAAGCTTTCTTT	CASSQDVNTEAFF	TRBV4-1	TRBJ1-1	-	few
TGTGCCAGCCGCACTAGCGGCCAAGAGACCCAGTACTTC	CASRTSGQETQYF	TRBV6-1	TRBJ2-5	TRBD2	-
TGTGCCAGCAGGCGGGACTATAATGAAAAACTGTTTTTT	CASRRDYNEKLFF	TRBV2	TRBJ1-4	-	-
TGTGCCAGCAGTCCCTCAGGCCTGGGCGAGCAGTACTTC	CASSPSGLGEQYF	TRBV6-6	TRBJ2-7	-	-
TGTGCCAGCAGCTTTTTCAGCGGGAGTAAAACCGGGGAGCTGTTTTTT	CASSFFSGSKTGELFF	TRBV5-4	TRBJ2-2	TRBD2	-
TGTGCCAGCAGCTACCTCCCGGGACAGGGCTCTAATGAAAAACTGTTTTTT	CASSYLPGQGSNEKLFF	TRBV5-5	TRBJ1-4	TRBD1	-
TGTGCCAGCGGAAAGGTAACGGGAGGAAGGATTGAGCAGTTCTTC	CASGKVTGGRIEQFF	TRBV28	TRBJ2-1	TRBD2	once
TGTGCCAGTAGTACACCCGGGACTAGTACGTACGAGCAGTACTTC	CASSTPGTSTYEQYF	TRBV19	TRBJ2-7	TRBD2	-
TGTGCCAGCAGCCCCCGGGGACAGGAGAATGAAAAACTGTTTTTT	CASSPRGQENEKLFF	TRBV5-8	TRBJ1-4	TRBD1	-
TGTGCCAGCAGATTCGGGGCAGGGGACCAAGAGACCCAGTACTTC	CASRFGAGDQETQYF	TRBV11-2	TRBJ2-5	-	once
TGTGCCAGCAGTTTTGGGCCCCCGGGGGGCTCAGATACGCAGTATTTT	CASSFGPPGGSDTQYF	TRBV27	TRBJ2-3	-	-
TGTGCCAGCAGTTTTTCAGGGAACAATCAGCCCCAGCATTTT	CASSFSGNNQPQHF	TRBV27	TRBJ1-5	-	once
TGTGCCAGCAGCTTCCGGGCGGGCGGAGAGACCCAGTACTTC	CASSFRAGGETQYF	TRBV7-9	TRBJ2-5	-	-
TGCAGTTTTGCAAGGGACTACGAGCAGTACTTC	CSFARDYEQYF	TRBV20-1	TRBJ2-7	-	few
TGTGCCAGCAGTACCCCAGCGAACACTGAAGCTTTCTTT	CASSTPANTEAFF	TRBV28	TRBJ1-1	-	-
TGTGCCAGCACGGGGGGAAATCGGGAAAAACTGTTTTTT	CASTGGNREKLFF	TRBV2	TRBJ1-4	-	-
TGTGCCTGGAGTGTGACAGGAGCTAATGAAAAACTGTTTTTT	CAWSVTGANEKLFF	TRBV30	TRBJ1-4	-	-
TGTGCCAGCAGCCCCTCCGCTCAAAATGAAAAACTGTTTTTT	CASSPSAQNEKLFF	TRBV7-9	TRBJ1-4	-	few
TGTGCCAGCAGTCATATTACTAGCGGGAGGGCCCAATCCTACAATGAGCAGTTCTTC	CASSHITSGRAQSYNEQFF	TRBV2	TRBJ2-1	TRBD2	-
TGTGCCAGCAGTGAGCAAGGGTTCAGCACAGATACGCAGTATTTT	CASSEQGFSTDTQYF	TRBV2	TRBJ2-3	-	-
TGTGCCAGCAGCGTAGGGACAGGGAGGAGCAATCAGCCCCAGCATTTT	CASSVGTGRSNQPQHF	TRBV7-8	TRBJ1-5	TRBD1	-
TGCAGCTCCGACGACGGAAACACTGAAGCTTTCTTT	CSSDDGNTEAFF	TRBV29-1	TRBJ1-1	-	-
TGTGCCAGTAGTATAGCCAGGGACAGGGTCAATCATGAGCAGTTCTTC	CASSIARDRVNHEQFF	TRBV19	TRBJ2-1	TRBD1	-
TGTGCCAGCAGCCGGAGGAACACTGAAGCTTTCTTT	CASSRRNTEAFF	TRBV11-2	TRBJ1-1	-	-
TGTGCCAGCGACGGCGGGAGGGACTACAATGAGCAGTTCTTC	CASDGGRDYNEQFF	TRBV9	TRBJ2-1	TRBD2	-
TGCGCCAGCAGCTCTTTCACAGATACGCAGTATTTT	CASSSFTDTQYF	TRBV5-1	TRBJ2-3	-	-
TGTGCCAGCAGTTTAGGCAGGGCGAGCACAGATACGCAGTATTTT	CASSLGRASTDTQYF	TRBV27	TRBJ2-3	-	-
TGTGCCAGCAGCTTAGCGACTAGCGGGAGGACCGGGGAGCTGTTTTTT	CASSLATSGRTGELFF	TRBV7-6	TRBJ2-2	TRBD2	-
TGTGCCAGCTCACCAGGGGGGGGATGGGACACTGAAGCTTTCTTT	CASSPGGGWDTEAFF	TRBV18	TRBJ1-1	-	-
TGTGCCAGCAGCCAACCGCGTGGGGGATACGAGCAGTACTTC	CASSQPRGGYEQYF	TRBV4-2	TRBJ2-7	-	-
TGCGCCAGCAGCTGGAGACAGGGTAACTACGAGCAGTACTTC	CASSWRQGNYEQYF	TRBV5-1	TRBJ2-7	TRBD1	medium-sized
TGTGCCAGCAGCTACGACAGGGACGCTACCTACGAGCAGTACTTC	CASSYDRDATYEQYF	TRBV5-5	TRBJ2-7	TRBD1	-